This T cell receptor (beta chain) emerged from a study of a mutant IDH1 vaccine in newly diagnosed glioma. Study background: Before enrollment, the patients had been treated with radiotherapy alone, temozolomide alone, or both together. Most of them had received both.

The CDR3 is 17 residues long. The V gene end was trimmed by 6 bases and the J gene end by 4 bases; junction bases not matched to a gene: 16. Looked up from germline, CDR1 is MNHEY and CDR2 is SMNVEV (reference sequence). Time point of the sample: week 35, safety follow-up. In every dose of vaccine, 300 ug of mutant IDH1 20-mer peptide was given alongside topical imiquimod. Libraries were prepared by immunoSEQ multiplex PCR; TCRdb keeps only in-frame clonotypes and omits some of them. The sample holds 60,000 or so clones, around 84% seen once. This clone has only one observation. Its antigen remains unidentified.

This chain joins TRBV27 and TRBJ2-7; 9 bases are shared with TRBD1. The sample in question was PBMCs, obtained from a glioma patient whose treatment included an IDH1 peptide vaccine. This receptor was taken from a man younger than 45 with glioma. CDR3 bases: TGTGCCAGCAGGGAGGTGAGGAGAACAGGGGGCGGATACGAGCAGTACTTC. This translates into CASREVRRTGGGYEQYF.